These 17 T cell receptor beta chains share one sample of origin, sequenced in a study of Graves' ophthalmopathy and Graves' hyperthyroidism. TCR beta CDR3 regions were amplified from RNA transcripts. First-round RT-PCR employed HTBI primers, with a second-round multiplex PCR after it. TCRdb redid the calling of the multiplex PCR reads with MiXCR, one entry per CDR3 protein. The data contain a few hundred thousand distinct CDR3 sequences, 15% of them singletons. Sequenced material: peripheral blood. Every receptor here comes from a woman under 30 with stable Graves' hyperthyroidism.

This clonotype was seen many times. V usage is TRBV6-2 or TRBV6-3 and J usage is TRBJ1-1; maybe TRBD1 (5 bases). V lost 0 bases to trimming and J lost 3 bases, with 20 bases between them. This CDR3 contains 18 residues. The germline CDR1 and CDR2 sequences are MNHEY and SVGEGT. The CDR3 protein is CASSYSRDSLFADTEAFF. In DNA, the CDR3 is TGTGCCAGCAGTTACTCCCGGGACTCCCTATTTGCGGACACTGAAGCTTTCTTT.

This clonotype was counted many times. The CDR3 nucleotides read TGTGCCAGCAGCGAAGAACAGGGAAGGCGGGCTTCTGAAGCTTTCTTT. It translates to CASSEEQGRRASEAFF. This chain uses TRBV11-2 with TRBJ1-1; TRBD1 might be the D (6 bases). Trimming took off 5 bases at V and 6 bases at J, with 22 bases between the two ends. The CDR3 length is 16 residues. The germline gives CDR1 SGHAT, CDR2 FQNNGV. The full variable domain, its missing parts supplied by reference TRBV11-2 and TRBJ1-1, is EAGVAQSPRYKIIEKRQSVAFWCNPISGHATLYWYQQILGQGPKLLIQFQNNGVVDDSQLPKDRFSAERLKGVDSTLKIQPAKLEDSAVYLCASSEEQGRRASEAFFGQGTRLTVV.

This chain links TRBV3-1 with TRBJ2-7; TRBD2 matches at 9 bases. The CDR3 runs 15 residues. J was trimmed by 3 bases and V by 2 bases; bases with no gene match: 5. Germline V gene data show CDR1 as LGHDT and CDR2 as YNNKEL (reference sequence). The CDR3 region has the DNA TGTGCCAGCAGCCAATCTAGCGGGGCCCACTACGAGCAGTACTTC. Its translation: CASSQSSGAHYEQYF.

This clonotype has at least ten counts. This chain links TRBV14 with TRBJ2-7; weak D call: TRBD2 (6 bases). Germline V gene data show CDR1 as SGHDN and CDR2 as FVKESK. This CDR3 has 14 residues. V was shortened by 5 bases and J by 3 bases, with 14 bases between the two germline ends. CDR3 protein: CASSSGLGNYEQYF. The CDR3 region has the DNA TGTGCCAGCAGCTCGGGACTCGGAAACTACGAGCAGTACTTC.

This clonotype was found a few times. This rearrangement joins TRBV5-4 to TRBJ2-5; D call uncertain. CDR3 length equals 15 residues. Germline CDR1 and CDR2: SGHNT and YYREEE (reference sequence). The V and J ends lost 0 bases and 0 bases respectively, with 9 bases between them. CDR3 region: CASSLVGSYQETQYF. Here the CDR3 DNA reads TGTGCCAGCAGCTTGGTTGGGTCTTACCAAGAGACCCAGTACTTC. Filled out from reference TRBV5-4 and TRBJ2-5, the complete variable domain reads ETGVTQSPTHLIKTRGQQVTLRCSSQSGHNTVSWYQQALGQGPQFIFQYYREEENGRGNFPPRFSGLQFPNYSSELNVNALELDDSALYLCASSLVGSYQETQYFGPGTRLLVL.

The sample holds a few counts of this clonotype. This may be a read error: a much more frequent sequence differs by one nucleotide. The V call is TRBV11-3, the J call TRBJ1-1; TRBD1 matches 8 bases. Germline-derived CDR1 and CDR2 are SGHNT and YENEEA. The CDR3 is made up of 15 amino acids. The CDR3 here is CAISSNRGRGTEAFF. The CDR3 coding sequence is TGTGCCATCAGCTCTAACAGGGGGAGAGGGACTGAAGCTTTCTTT.

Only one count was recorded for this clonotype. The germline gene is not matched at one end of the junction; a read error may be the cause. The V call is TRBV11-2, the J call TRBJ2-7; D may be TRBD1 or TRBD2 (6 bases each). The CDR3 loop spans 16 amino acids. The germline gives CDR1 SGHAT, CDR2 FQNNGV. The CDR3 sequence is CASILVNGGGSYEQYF. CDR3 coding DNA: TGTGCAAGCATCTTAGTAAATGGAGGGGGATCGTACGAGCAGTACTTC. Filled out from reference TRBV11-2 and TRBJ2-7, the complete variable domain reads EAGVAQSPRYKIIEKRQSVAFWCNPISGHATLYWYQQILGQGPKLLIQFQNNGVVDDSQLPKDRFSAERLKGVDSTLKIQPAKLEDSAVYLCASILVNGGGSYEQYFGPGTRLTVT.

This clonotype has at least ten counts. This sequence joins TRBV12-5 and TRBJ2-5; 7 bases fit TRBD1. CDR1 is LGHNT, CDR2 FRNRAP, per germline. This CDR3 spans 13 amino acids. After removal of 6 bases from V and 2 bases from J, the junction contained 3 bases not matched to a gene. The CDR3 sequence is CASGPGQQETQYF. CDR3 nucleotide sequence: TGTGCTAGTGGCCCGGGACAGCAAGAGACCCAGTACTTC.

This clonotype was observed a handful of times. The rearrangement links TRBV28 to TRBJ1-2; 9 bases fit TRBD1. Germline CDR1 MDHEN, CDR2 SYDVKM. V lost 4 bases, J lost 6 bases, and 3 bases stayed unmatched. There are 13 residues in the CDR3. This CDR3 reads CASSSYRGHGYTF. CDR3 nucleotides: TGTGCCAGCAGTTCATACAGGGGGCATGGCTACACCTTC.

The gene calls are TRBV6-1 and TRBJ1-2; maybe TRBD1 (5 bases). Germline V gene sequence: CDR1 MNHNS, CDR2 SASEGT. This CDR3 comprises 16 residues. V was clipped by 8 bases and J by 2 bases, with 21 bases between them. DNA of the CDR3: TGTGCCAGCGGCAAACAGCTCTTGGACACCAACTATGGCTACACCTTC. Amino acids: CASGKQLLDTNYGYTF.

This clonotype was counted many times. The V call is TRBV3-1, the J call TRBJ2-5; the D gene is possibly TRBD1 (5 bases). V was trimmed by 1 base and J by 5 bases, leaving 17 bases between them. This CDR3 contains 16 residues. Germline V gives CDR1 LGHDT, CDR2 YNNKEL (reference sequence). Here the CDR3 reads CASSQVVWQGYETQYF. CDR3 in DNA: TGTGCCAGCAGCCAAGTGGTTTGGCAGGGATATGAGACCCAGTACTTC.

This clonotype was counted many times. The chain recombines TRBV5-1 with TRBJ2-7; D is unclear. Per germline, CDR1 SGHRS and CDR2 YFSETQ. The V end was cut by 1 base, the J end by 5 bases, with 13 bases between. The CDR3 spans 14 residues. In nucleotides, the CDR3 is TGCGCCAGCAGCTTGACTCAAAGTCGAGACGAGCAGTACTTC. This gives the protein CASSLTQSRDEQYF.

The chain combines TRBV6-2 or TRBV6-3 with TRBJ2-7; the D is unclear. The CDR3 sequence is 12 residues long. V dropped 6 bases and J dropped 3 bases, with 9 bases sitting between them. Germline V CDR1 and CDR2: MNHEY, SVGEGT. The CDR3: CASRDPVYEQYF. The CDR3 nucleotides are TGTGCCAGCAGGGACCCCGTCTACGAGCAGTACTTC.

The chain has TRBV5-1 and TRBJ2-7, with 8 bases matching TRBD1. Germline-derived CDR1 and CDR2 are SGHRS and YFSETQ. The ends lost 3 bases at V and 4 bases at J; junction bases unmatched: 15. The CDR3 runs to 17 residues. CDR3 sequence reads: CASSSAGQARGRYEQYF. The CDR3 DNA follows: TGCGCCAGCAGCTCCGCGGGACAGGCCCGAGGGAGGTACGAGCAGTACTTC.

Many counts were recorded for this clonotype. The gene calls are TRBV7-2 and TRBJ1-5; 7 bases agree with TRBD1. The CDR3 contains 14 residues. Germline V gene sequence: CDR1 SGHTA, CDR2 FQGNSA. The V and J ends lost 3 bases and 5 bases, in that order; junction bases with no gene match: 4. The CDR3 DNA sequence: TGTGCCAGCAGCTTGACAGGGAAGGATCAGCCCCAGCATTTT. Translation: CASSLTGKDQPQHF.

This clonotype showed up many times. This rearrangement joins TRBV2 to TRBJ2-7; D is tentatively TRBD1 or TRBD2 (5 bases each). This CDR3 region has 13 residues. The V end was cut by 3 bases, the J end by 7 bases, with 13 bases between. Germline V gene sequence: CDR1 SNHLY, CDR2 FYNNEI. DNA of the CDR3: TGTGCCAGCAGTGACGGAGAGTGGGGGGAGCAGTACTTC. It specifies CASSDGEWGEQYF.

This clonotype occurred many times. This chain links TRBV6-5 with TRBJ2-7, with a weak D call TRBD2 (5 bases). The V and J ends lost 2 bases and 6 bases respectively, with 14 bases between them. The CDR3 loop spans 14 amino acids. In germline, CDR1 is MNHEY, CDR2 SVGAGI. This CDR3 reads CASSYVGVSGEQYF. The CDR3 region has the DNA TGTGCCAGCAGTTACGTGGGAGTCTCGGGCGAGCAGTACTTC.